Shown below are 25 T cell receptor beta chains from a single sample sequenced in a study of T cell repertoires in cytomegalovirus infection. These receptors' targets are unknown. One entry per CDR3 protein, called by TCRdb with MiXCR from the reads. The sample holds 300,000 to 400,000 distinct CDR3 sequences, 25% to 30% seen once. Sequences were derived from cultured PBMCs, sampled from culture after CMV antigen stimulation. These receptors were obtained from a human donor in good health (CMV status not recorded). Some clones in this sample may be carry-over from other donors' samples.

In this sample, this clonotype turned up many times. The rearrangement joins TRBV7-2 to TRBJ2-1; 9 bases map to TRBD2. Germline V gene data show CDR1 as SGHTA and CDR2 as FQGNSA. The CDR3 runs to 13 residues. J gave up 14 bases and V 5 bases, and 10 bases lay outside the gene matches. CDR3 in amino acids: CASSHPGLAHKFF. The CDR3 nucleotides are TGTGCCAGCAGCCATCCGGGACTAGCACACAAGTTCTTC.

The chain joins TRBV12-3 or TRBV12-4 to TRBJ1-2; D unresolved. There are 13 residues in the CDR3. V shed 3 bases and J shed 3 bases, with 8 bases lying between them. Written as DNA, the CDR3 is TGTGCCAGCAGTTTGGGTACTCACTATGGCTACACCTTC. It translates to CASSLGTHYGYTF.

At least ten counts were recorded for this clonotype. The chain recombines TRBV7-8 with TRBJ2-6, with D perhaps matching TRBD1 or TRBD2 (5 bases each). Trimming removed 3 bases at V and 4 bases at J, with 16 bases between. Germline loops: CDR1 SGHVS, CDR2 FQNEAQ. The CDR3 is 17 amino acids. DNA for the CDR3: TGTGCCAGCAGCTTTTACCTCGGGGCCACGGGGGCCAACGTCCTGACTTTC. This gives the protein CASSFYLGATGANVLTF.

The CDR3 reads CASSFRYRERDEQFF. CDR3 in DNA: TGTGCCAGCAGTTTCAGGTATCGGGAGAGGGATGAGCAGTTCTTC. The gene calls are TRBV28 and TRBJ2-1; D perhaps matches TRBD2 (6 bases). CDR1 is MDHEN and CDR2 is SYDVKM in the germline V gene. V lost 3 bases and J 8 bases, leaving 17 bases between the germline ends. The CDR3 length is 15 residues.

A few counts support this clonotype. The CDR3 DNA reads as TGTGCCAGCAGTCCAACAGGGGGCCATAATCAGCCCCAGCATTTT. Translating gives CASSPTGGHNQPQHF. The V call is TRBV6-1, the J call TRBJ1-5; 9 bases align to TRBD1. V dropped 5 bases and J dropped 4; count of bases not matched to a gene: 6. CDR3 length equals 15 residues. From germline, CDR1 is MNHNS and CDR2 SASEGT.

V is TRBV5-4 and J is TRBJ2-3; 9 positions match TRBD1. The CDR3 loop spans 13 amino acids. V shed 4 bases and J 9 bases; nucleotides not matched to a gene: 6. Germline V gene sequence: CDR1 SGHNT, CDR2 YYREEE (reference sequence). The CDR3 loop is CASSGDRVPTQYF. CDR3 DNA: TGTGCCAGCAGCGGGGACAGGGTTCCAACGCAGTATTTT.

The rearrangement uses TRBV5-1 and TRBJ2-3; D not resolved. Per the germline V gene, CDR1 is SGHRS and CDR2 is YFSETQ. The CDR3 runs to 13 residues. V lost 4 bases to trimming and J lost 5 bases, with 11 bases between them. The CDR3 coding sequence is TGCGCCAGCAGCGCCGGGTCCATAGATACGCAGTATTTT. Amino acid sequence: CASSAGSIDTQYF.

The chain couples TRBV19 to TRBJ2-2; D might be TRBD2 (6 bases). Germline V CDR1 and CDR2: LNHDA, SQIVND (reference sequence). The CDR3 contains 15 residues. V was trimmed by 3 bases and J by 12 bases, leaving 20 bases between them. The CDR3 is CASSMRQGGEEKLFF. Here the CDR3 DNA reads TGTGCCAGTAGTATGAGGCAGGGAGGTGAGGAGAAGCTGTTTTTT.

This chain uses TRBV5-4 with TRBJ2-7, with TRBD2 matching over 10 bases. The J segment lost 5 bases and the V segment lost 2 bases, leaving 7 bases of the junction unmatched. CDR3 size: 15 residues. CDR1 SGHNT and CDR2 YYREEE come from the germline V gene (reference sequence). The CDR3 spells CASSLGSGRANEQYF. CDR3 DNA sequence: TGTGCCAGCAGCTTAGGAAGCGGGAGGGCCAACGAGCAGTACTTC. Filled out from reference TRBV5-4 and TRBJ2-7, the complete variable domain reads ETGVTQSPTHLIKTRGQQVTLRCSSQSGHNTVSWYQQALGQGPQFIFQYYREEENGRGNFPPRFSGLQFPNYSSELNVNALELDDSALYLCASSLGSGRANEQYFGPGTRLTVT.

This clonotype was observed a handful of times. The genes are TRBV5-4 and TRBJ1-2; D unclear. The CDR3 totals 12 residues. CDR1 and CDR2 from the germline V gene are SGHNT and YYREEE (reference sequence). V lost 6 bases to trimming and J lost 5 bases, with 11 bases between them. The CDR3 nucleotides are TGTGCCAGCACCTCGAGTCATTATGGCTACACCTTC. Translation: CASTSSHYGYTF.

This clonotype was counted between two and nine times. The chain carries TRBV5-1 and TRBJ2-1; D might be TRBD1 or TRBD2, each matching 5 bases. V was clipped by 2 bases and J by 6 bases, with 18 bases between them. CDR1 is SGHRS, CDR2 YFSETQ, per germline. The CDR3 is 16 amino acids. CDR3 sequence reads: CASSFSGTRRGNEQFF. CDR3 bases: TGCGCCAGCAGCTTCTCCGGGACCCGCCGGGGCAATGAGCAGTTCTTC.

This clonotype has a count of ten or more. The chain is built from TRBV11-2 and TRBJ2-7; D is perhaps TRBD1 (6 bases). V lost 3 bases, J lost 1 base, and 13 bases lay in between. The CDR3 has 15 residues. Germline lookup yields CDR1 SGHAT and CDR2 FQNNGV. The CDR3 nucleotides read TGTGCCAGCAGCTTCAACAGGGTCGATTCCTACGAGCAGTACTTC. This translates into CASSFNRVDSYEQYF.

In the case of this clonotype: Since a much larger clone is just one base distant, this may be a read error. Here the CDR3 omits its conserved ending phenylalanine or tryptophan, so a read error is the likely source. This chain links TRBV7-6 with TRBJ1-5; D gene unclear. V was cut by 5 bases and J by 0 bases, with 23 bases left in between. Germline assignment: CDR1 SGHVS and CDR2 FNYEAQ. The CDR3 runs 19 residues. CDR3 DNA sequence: TGTGCCAGCAGCCGAGACCCAGGACCCCCGTTCTATAGCAATCAGCCCCAGCATTCT. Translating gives CASSRDPGPPFYSNQPQHS.

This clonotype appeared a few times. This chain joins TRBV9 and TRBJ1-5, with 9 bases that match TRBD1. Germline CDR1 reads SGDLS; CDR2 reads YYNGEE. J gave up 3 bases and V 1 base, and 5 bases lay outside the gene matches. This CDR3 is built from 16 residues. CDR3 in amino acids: CASSVYWDRVNQPQHF. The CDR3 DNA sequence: TGTGCCAGCAGCGTATATTGGGACAGGGTCAATCAGCCCCAGCATTTT.

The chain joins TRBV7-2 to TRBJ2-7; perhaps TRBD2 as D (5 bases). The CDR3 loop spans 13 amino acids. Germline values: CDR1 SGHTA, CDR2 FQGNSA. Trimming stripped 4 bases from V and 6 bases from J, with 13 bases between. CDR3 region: CASSSVSASEQYF. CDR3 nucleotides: TGTGCCAGCAGCTCGGTTAGCGCTTCCGAGCAGTACTTC.

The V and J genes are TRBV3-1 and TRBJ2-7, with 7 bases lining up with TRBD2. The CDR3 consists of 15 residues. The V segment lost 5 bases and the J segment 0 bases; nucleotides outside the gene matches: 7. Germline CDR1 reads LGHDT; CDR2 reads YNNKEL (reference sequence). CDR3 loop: CASSYESGASYEQYF. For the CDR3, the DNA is TGTGCCAGCAGCTACGAGAGCGGGGCCTCCTACGAGCAGTACTTC.

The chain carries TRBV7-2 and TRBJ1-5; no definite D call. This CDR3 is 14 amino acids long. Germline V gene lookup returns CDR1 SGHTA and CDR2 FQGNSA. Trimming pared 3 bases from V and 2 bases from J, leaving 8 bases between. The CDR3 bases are TGTGCCAGCAGCTTCCAGGCAGGCAATCAGCCCCAGCATTTT. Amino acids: CASSFQAGNQPQHF.

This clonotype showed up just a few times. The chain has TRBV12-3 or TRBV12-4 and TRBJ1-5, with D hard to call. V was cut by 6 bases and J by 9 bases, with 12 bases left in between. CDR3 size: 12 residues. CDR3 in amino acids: CASSPLPRPQHF. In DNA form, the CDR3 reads TGTGCCAGCAGCCCCCTCCCGCGGCCCCAGCATTTT.

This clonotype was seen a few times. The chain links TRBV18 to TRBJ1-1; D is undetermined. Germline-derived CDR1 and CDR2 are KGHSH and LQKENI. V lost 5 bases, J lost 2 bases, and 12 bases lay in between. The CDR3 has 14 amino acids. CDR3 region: CASSTRGGNTEAFF. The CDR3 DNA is TGTGCCAGCTCAACCCGGGGAGGAAACACTGAAGCTTTCTTT. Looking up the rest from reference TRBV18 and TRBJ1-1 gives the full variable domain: NAGVMQNPRHLVRRRGQEARLRCSPMKGHSHVYWYRQLPEEGLKFMVYLQKENIIDESGMPKERFSAEFPKEGPSILRIQQVVRGDSAAYFCASSTRGGNTEAFFGQGTRLTVV.

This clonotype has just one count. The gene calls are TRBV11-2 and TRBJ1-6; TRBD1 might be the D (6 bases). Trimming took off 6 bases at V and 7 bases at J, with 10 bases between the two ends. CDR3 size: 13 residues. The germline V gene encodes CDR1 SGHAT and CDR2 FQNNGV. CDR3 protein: CASRDRWNSPLHF. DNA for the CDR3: TGTGCCAGCAGGGACAGATGGAATTCACCCCTCCACTTT.

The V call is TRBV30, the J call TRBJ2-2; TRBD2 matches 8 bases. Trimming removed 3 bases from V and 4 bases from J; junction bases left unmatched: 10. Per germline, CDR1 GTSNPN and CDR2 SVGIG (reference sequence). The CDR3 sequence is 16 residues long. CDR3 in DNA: TGTGCCTGGAGCCACCCGGCCGCGGGAGGCACCGGGGAGCTGTTTTTT. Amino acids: CAWSHPAAGGTGELFF.

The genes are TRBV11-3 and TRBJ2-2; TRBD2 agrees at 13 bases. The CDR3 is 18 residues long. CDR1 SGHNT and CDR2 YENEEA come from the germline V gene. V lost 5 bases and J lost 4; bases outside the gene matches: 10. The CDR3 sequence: CASSLTSGRANSTGELFF. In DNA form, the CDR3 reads TGTGCCAGCAGCCTTACTAGCGGGAGGGCCAATTCCACCGGGGAGCTGTTTTTT.

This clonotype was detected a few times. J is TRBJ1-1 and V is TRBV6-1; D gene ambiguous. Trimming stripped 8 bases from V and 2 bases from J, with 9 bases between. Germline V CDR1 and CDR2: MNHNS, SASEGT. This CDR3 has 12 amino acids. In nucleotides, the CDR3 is TGTGCCAGCCATTACACCAACACTGAAGCTTTCTTT. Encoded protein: CASHYTNTEAFF.

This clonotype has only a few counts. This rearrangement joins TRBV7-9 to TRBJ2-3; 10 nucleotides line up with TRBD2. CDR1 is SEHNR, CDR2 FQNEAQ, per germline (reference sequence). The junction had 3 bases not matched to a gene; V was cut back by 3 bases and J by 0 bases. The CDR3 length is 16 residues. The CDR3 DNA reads TGTGCCAGCAGCTTCGGACTAGCGGTTAGCACAGATACGCAGTATTTT. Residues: CASSFGLAVSTDTQYF.

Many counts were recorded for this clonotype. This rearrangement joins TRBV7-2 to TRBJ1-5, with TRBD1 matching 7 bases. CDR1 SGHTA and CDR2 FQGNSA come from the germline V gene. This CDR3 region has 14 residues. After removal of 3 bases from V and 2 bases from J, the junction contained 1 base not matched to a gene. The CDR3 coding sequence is TGTGCCAGCAGCTTCACAGGGGGCAATCAGCCCCAGCATTTT. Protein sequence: CASSFTGGNQPQHF.